Listed below are T cell receptor beta chains from one sample, sequenced in a study of shared clonotypes between healthy human individuals. The table came from immunoSEQ multiplex PCR; TCRdb's copy has only in-frame clones and leaves some out. The sample includes some 79,000 clones, over 55% of them seen just once. The sequenced sample was memory CD8+ T cells sorted from blood. The source is a man aged 25-40 years in good health. Both conserved end residues are part of each CDR3. Each record gives: CDR3 protein, CDR3 DNA, D gene, J gene, clone size, V gene. A D gene is named only where the DNA matches it firmly. Size tells how often a clone was seen (once, few, many) or the class of an expanded clone, and some rows leave it out.

CDR3aa: CASSPQQAVSYNEQFF
CDR3nt: TGTGCCAGCAGCCCCCAGCAGGCCGTTTCCTACAATGAGCAGTTCTTC
d_gene: NA
j_gene: TRBJ2-1
abundance: NA
v_gene: TRBV7-3

CDR3aa: CASLSGVETGELFF
CDR3nt: TGTGCCAGCCTTTCAGGGGTGGAGACCGGGGAGCTGTTTTTT
d_gene: NA
j_gene: TRBJ2-2
abundance: NA
v_gene: TRBV27

CDR3aa: CASSLVRGTGTDTQYF
CDR3nt: TGCGCCAGCAGCTTGGTAAGGGGGACAGGCACAGATACGCAGTATTTT
d_gene: TRBD1
j_gene: TRBJ2-3
abundance: NA
v_gene: TRBV5-1

CDR3aa: CASSGPGPLEQFF
CDR3nt: TGCGCCAGCAGTGGCCCAGGGCCCCTTGAGCAGTTCTTC
d_gene: NA
j_gene: TRBJ2-1
abundance: NA
v_gene: TRBV10-2

CDR3aa: CASSEAAGGGQTQYF
CDR3nt: TGTGCCAGCAGTGAGGCTGCAGGGGGTGGACAGACCCAGTACTTC
d_gene: TRBD1
j_gene: TRBJ2-5
abundance: NA
v_gene: TRBV6-1

CDR3aa: CASSHRAEQFF
CDR3nt: TGCGCCAGCAGCCACCGGGCTGAGCAGTTCTTC
d_gene: NA
j_gene: TRBJ2-1
abundance: NA
v_gene: TRBV4-1

CDR3aa: CASSRNYGYTF
CDR3nt: TGTGCCAGCAGCCGAAACTATGGCTACACCTTC
d_gene: NA
j_gene: TRBJ1-2
abundance: many
v_gene: TRBV28

CDR3aa: CAWSESSNQPQHF
CDR3nt: TGTGCCTGGAGTGAAAGCAGCAATCAGCCCCAGCATTTT
d_gene: NA
j_gene: TRBJ1-5
abundance: NA
v_gene: TRBV30

CDR3aa: CSVEEDNTGELFF
CDR3nt: TGCAGCGTTGAAGAGGACAACACCGGGGAGCTGTTTTTT
d_gene: NA
j_gene: TRBJ2-2
abundance: NA
v_gene: TRBV29-1

CDR3aa: CASSIGVGGIGSYNEQFF
CDR3nt: TGTGCCAGTAGTATTGGAGTGGGGGGGATCGGGTCCTACAATGAGCAGTTCTTC
d_gene: TRBD2
j_gene: TRBJ2-1
abundance: NA
v_gene: TRBV19

CDR3aa: CASSNGQFSYGYTF
CDR3nt: TGTGCCAGCAGTAATGGACAGTTTTCCTATGGCTACACCTTC
d_gene: NA
j_gene: TRBJ1-2
abundance: NA
v_gene: TRBV7-2